The clone carrying this TCR beta chain was seen repeatedly, ten times or more. What it binds is unknown. TCRdb ran MiXCR on the multiplex PCR reads and lists one entry per CDR3 protein. Of about 180,000 distinct CDR3 sequences detected, approximately 33% appear once; the ten largest clones hold 4.3%. This record comes from a study of breast tumors, draining lymph nodes, adjacent tissues. Study-wide results and limits: Tumors had less TCR diversity than lymph nodes, more than nontumor tissue.

Axillary draining lymph nodes of breast cancer patients supplied the node samples. The CDR3 extends over 17 amino acids. Trimming cost V 7 bases and J 9 bases, with 29 bases left between them. CDR1 is SGHRS and CDR2 is YFSETQ in the germline V gene. Sequenced sample: axillary lymph node tissue. The clonotype was recovered from a female donor with breast cancer. Some clones in this sample may be carry-over from other donors' samples. This chain uses TRBV5-1 with TRBJ2-1; D is perhaps TRBD1 or TRBD2 (7 bases each). The CDR3 DNA reads as TGCGCCAGCTGCGCACAGCCAGGGGGGGGCCGAAACGTTGAGCAGTTCTTC. Residues: CASCAQPGGGRNVEQFF.